The present T cell receptor (beta chain) was sequenced within a study of blood T cell repertoires in COVID-19. The wider study: T cells, B-cell-depleted T cells, or PBMCs provided the cDNA or gDNA that served as material.

TCRdb's copy holds only in-frame clones and misses some; the assay was immunoSEQ multiplex PCR. The table has around 290,000 clones, approximately 86% seen once. In assigning cohorts, the study relied on participant-reported clinical history. Each recovered donor of Cohort 3 presented with two negative PCRs, clearance, or symptom resolution. The germline gives CDR1 MNHEY, CDR2 SMNVEV (reference sequence). This CDR3 region has 16 residues. V gave up 3 bases and J gave up 0 bases, with 14 bases separating them. The source is a woman in her thirties who had recovered from COVID-19. This chain joins TRBV27 and TRBJ1-1, with a tentative D call TRBD1 (5 bases). The sequencing input was PBMCs or T cells enriched from blood (not recorded which). Here the CDR3 reads CASSFSPGVMNTEAFF. The CDR3 coding sequence is TGTGCCAGCAGTTTTTCCCCGGGGGTTATGAACACTGAAGCTTTCTTT.